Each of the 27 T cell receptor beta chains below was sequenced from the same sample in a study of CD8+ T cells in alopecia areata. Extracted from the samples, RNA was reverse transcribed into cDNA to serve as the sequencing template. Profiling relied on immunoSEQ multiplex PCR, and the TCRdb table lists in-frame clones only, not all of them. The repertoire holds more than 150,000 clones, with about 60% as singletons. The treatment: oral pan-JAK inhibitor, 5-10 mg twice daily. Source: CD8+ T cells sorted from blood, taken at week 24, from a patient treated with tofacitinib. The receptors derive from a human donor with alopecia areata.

CDR3 coding DNA: TGTGCCAGCAGCTTGAGGGCAGGTCCCTCCGGCTCCTACGAGCAGTACTTC. Translation: CASSLRAGPSGSYEQYF. This chain links TRBV5-6 with TRBJ2-7; D call uncertain. The V end was cut by 1 base, the J end by 0 bases, with 17 bases between. The CDR3 covers 17 residues. The germline V gene has CDR1 SGHDT and CDR2 YYEEEE.

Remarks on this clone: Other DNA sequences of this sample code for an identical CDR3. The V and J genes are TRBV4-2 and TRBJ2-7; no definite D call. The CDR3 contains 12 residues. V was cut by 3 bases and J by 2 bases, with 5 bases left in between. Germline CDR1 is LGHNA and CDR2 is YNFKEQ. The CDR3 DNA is TGTGCCAGCAGCCAGGGGACCTACGAGCAGTACTTC. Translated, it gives CASSQGTYEQYF.

The CDR3 sequence is CSVDGGTGGGELFF. DNA of the CDR3: TGCAGCGTTGATGGCGGGACAGGGGGCGGGGAGCTGTTTTTT. This sequence joins TRBV29-1 and TRBJ2-2; 11 bases fit TRBD1. CDR3 length: 14 amino acids. The germline V gene encodes CDR1 SQVTM and CDR2 ANQGSEA. With 3 bases clipped from V and 7 bases from J, the junction kept 4 bases outside the gene matches.

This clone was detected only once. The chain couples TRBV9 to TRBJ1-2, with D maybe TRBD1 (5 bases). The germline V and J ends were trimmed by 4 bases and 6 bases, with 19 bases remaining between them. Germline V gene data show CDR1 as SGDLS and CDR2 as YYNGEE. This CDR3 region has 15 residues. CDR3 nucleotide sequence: TGTGCCAGCAGCCCCTACACCGAGGGGTACGATGGCTACACCTTC. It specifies CASSPYTEGYDGYTF.

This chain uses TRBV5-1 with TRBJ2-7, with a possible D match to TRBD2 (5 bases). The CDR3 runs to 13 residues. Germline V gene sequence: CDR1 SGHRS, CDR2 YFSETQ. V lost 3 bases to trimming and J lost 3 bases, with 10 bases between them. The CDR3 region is CASSSRTRYEQYF. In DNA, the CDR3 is TGCGCCAGCAGCTCCCGGACTCGCTACGAGCAGTACTTC.

The CDR3 spells CASSFGVTEKLFF. For the CDR3, the DNA is TGCGCCAGCAGCTTCGGGGTTACTGAAAAACTGTTTTTT. The chain has TRBV4-1 and TRBJ1-4, with D unresolved. Trimming removed 5 bases from V and 7 bases from J, with 11 bases in between. The CDR3 contains 13 residues. Germline values: CDR1 MGHRA, CDR2 YSYEKL.

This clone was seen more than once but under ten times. The chain's CDR3 is CASPSRTEAFF. The DNA for the CDR3 is TGTGCCAGCCCCTCGAGGACTGAAGCTTTCTTT. This sequence joins TRBV2 and TRBJ1-1; D call uncertain. Per the germline V gene, CDR1 is SNHLY and CDR2 is FYNNEI. V dropped 8 bases and J dropped 5 bases, with 9 bases sitting between them. There are 11 residues in the CDR3.

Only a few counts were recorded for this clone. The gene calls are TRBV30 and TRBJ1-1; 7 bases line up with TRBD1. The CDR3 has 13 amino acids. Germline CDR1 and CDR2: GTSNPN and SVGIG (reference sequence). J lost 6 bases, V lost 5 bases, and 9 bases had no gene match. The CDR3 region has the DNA TGTGCCTGGGGAGAACAGGGGCGGTCTGAAGCTTTCTTT. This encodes CAWGEQGRSEAFF.

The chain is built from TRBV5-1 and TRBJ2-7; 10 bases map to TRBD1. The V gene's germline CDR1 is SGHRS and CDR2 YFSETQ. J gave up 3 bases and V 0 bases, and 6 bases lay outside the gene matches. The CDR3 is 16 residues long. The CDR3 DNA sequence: TGCGCCAGCAGCTTGGCCAAGGACAGGGGGATCTACGAGCAGTACTTC. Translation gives CASSLAKDRGIYEQYF.

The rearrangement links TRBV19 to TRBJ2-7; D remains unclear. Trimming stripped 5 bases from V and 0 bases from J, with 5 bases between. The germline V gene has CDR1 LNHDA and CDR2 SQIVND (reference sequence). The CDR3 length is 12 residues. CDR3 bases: TGTGCCAGTAGTGGGGTCTCCTACGAGCAGTACTTC. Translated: CASSGVSYEQYF.

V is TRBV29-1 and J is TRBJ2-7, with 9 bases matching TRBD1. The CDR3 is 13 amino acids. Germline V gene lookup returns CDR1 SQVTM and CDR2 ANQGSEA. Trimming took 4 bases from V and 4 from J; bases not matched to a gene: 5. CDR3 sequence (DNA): TGCAGCGTTGCGGTACAGGGGGCGTACGAGCAGTACTTC. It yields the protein CSVAVQGAYEQYF.

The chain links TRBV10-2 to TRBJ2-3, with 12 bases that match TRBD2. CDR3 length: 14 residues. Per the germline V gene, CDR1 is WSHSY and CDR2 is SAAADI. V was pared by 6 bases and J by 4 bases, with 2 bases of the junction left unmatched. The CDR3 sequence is CASRPSGGADTQYF. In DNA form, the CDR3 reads TGCGCCAGCAGACCTAGCGGGGGGGCAGATACGCAGTATTTT.

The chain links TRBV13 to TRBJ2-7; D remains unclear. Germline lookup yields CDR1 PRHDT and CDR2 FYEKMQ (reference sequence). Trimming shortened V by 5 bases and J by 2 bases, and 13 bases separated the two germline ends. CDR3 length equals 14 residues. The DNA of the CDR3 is TGTGCCAGCAGCCTCGTAGCAGGCCCCTACGAGCAGTACTTC. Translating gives CASSLVAGPYEQYF.

The CDR3 loop reads CASRGGEVGYTF. DNA of the CDR3: TGTGCCAGCAGGGGAGGGGAAGTTGGCTACACCTTC. The chain has TRBV7-2 and TRBJ1-2; a weak D match, TRBD1 (5 bases). Per germline, CDR1 SGHTA and CDR2 FQGNSA. Trimming removed 6 bases from V and 7 bases from J, with 12 bases in between. This CDR3 spans 12 amino acids.

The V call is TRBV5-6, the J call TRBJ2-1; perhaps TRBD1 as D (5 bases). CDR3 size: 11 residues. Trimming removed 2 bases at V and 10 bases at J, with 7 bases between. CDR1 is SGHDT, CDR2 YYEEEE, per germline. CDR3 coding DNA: TGTGCCAGCAGCTTACAGGTCGAGCAGTTCTTC. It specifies CASSLQVEQFF. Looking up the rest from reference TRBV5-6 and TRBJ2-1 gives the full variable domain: DAGVTQSPTHLIKTRGQQVTLRCSPKSGHDTVSWYQQALGQGPQFIFQYYEEEERQRGNFPDRFSGHQFPNYSSELNVNALLLGDSALYLCASSLQVEQFFGPGTRLTVL.

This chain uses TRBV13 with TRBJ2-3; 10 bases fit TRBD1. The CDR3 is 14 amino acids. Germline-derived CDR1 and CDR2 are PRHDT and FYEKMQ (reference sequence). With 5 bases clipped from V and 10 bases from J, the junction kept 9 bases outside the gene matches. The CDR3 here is CASSTGQGGSAQYF. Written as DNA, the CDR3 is TGTGCCAGCAGCACCGGACAGGGGGGTTCGGCGCAGTATTTT.

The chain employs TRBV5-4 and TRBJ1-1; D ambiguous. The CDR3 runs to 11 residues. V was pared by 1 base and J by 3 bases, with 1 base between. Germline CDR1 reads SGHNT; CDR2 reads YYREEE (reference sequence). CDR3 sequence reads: CASSLHTEAFF. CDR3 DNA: TGTGCCAGCAGCTTGCACACTGAAGCTTTCTTT.

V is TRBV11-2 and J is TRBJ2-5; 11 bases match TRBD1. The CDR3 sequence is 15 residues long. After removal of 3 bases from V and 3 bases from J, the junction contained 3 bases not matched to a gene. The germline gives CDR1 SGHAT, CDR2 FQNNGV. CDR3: CASSFGQGAEETQYF. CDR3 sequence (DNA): TGTGCCAGCAGCTTCGGACAGGGGGCGGAAGAGACCCAGTACTTC.

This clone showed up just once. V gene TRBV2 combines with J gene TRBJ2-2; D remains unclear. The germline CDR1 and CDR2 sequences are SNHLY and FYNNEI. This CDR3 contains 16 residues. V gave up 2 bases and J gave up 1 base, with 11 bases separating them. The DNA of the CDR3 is TGTGCCAGCAGTGAAACGGATGGGGAGAACACCGGGGAGCTGTTTTTT. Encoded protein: CASSETDGENTGELFF. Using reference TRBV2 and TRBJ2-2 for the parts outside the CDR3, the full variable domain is EPEVTQTPSHQVTQMGQEVILRCVPISNHLYFYWYRQILGQKVEFLVSFYNNEISEKSEIFDDQFSVERPDGSNFTLKIRSTKLEDSAMYFCASSETDGENTGELFFGEGSRLTVL.

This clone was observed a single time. In DNA, the CDR3 is TGTGCCAGCAGCACCGTCGGGGAGACCCAGTACTTC. Its translation is CASSTVGETQYF. V gene TRBV25-1 combines with J gene TRBJ2-5; D unclear. CDR3 length: 12 amino acids. V lost 6 bases to trimming and J lost 5 bases, with 10 bases between them. CDR1 and CDR2 from the germline V gene are MGHDK and SYGVNS.

The CDR3 DNA reads as TGTGCCAGCAGCGCCGAGGGGGCAGAAGAGACCCAGTACTTC. The encoded protein is CASSAEGAEETQYF. The rearrangement joins TRBV7-9 to TRBJ2-5; TRBD1 agrees at 7 bases. With V trimmed by 5 bases and J by 3 bases, 6 bases remained unmatched. In germline, CDR1 is SEHNR, CDR2 FQNEAQ (reference sequence). CDR3 size: 14 residues.

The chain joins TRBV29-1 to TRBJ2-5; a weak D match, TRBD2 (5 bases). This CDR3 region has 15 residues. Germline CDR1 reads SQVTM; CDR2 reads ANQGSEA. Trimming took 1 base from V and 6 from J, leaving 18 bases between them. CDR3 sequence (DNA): TGCAGCGTTGAAGCCTCCCGAGAGGGAAGGAAGACCCAGTACTTC. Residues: CSVEASREGRKTQYF.

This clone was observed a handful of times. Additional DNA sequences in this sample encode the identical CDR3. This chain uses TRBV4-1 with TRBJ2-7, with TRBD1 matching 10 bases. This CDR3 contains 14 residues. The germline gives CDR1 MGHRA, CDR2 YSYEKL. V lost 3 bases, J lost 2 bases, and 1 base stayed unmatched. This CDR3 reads CASSHGTGAYEQYF. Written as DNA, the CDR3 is TGCGCCAGCAGCCATGGGACAGGGGCCTACGAGCAGTACTTC.

The CDR3 DNA reads as TGTGCCAGCAGCTCGAGACAGGGAACGATTGAAGCTTTCTTT. It encodes CASSSRQGTIEAFF. The chain joins TRBV6-5 to TRBJ1-1, with 7 bases matching TRBD1. This CDR3 comprises 14 residues. After removal of 6 bases from V and 7 bases from J, the junction contained 11 bases not matched to a gene. CDR1 and CDR2 from the germline V gene are MNHEY and SVGAGI.

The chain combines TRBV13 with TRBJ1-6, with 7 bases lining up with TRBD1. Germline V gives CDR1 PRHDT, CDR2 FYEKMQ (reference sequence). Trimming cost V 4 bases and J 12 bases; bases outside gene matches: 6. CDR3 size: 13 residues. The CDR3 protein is CASSSRDSEPLHF. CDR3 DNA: TGTGCCAGCAGCTCCCGGGACAGCGAACCCCTCCACTTT.

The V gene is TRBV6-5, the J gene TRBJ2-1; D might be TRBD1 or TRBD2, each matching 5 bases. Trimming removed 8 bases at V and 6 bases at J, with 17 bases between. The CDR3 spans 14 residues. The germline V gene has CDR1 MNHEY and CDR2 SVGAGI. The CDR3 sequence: CASRGGGKGNEQFF. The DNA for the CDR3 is TGTGCCAGCCGTGGGGGTGGGAAAGGCAATGAGCAGTTCTTC.

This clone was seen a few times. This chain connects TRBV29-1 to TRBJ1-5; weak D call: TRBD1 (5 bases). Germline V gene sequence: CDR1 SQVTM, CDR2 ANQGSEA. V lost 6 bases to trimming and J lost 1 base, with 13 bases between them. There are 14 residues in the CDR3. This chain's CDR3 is CSVDTGSSNQPQHF. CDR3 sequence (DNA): TGCAGCGTAGACACAGGTTCGAGCAATCAGCCCCAGCATTTT.